The 26 T cell receptor beta chains below were found in one sample sequenced in a study of T cells in Graves' hyperthyroidism and ophthalmopathy. Amplified TCR beta CDR3 regions came from RNA transcripts. The HTBI primer set was used in a first-round RT-PCR of the TCR CDR3. TCRdb re-analysed the multiplex PCR reads in MiXCR, keeping a single row per CDR3 protein. The table lists about 210,000 distinct CDR3 sequences, roughly 15% of them singletons, with 50% in the top ten. Sequencing was performed on blood. The origin of the receptors is a man aged 50-59 years with Graves' hyperthyroidism.

This clonotype was seen ten or more times. CDR3 in DNA: TGTGCCAGCAGCTTGGGACTAGCGGGAGGGGCCGATACGCAGTATTTT. Its translation: CASSLGLAGGADTQYF. The chain joins TRBV11-2 to TRBJ2-3, with 16 bases lining up with TRBD2. This CDR3 contains 16 residues. J lost 6 bases, V lost 3 bases, and 3 bases had no gene match. Germline V gives CDR1 SGHAT, CDR2 FQNNGV. The full variable domain, rest sourced from reference TRBV11-2 and TRBJ2-3, is EAGVAQSPRYKIIEKRQSVAFWCNPISGHATLYWYQQILGQGPKLLIQFQNNGVVDDSQLPKDRFSAERLKGVDSTLKIQPAKLEDSAVYLCASSLGLAGGADTQYFGPGTRLTVL.

The chain has TRBV18 and TRBJ1-6, with D maybe TRBD1 (5 bases). The germline V gene has CDR1 KGHSH and CDR2 LQKENI. V was cut by 6 bases and J by 6 bases, with 18 bases left in between. This CDR3 comprises 16 residues. The CDR3 protein is CASSLGPGGRNSPLHF. In DNA form, the CDR3 reads TGTGCCAGCTCCCTAGGACCGGGGGGTCGTAATTCACCCCTCCACTTT.

This sequence joins TRBV19 and TRBJ2-2, with TRBD1 identical over 7 bases. V lost 9 bases to trimming and J lost 2 bases; unmatched junction nucleotides: 6. This CDR3 contains 14 residues. The germline gives CDR1 LNHDA, CDR2 SQIVND (reference sequence). CDR3 nucleotides: TGTGCCAGCATGGACAGGAGAAACACCGGGGAGCTGTTTTTT. As protein: CASMDRRNTGELFF.

This clonotype was seen more than once but under ten times. This chain links TRBV19 with TRBJ2-7, with D possibly being TRBD1 (5 bases). V lost 5 bases and J lost 0, with 8 bases in between. CDR3 length equals 13 residues. Germline-derived CDR1 and CDR2 are LNHDA and SQIVND (reference sequence). The CDR3 bases are TGTGCCAGTAGTGCGACAGTCTCCTACGAGCAGTACTTC. Amino acid sequence: CASSATVSYEQYF.

The rearrangement links TRBV24-1 to TRBJ1-5; D not certain. Per germline, CDR1 KGHDR and CDR2 SFDVKD. V lost 1 base, J lost 2 bases, and 2 bases lay in between. The CDR3 runs to 13 residues. CDR3 nucleotides: TGTGCCACCAGTGATTTTGGCAATCAGCCCCAGCATTTT. Translated: CATSDFGNQPQHF.

This clonotype has ten or more counts. The V and J genes are TRBV7-2 and TRBJ2-5; D is unclear. V was shortened by 3 bases and J by 3 bases, with 11 bases between the two germline ends. The CDR3 has 14 residues. CDR1 SGHTA and CDR2 FQGNSA come from the germline V gene. In DNA, the CDR3 is TGTGCCAGCAGCTTTAACCGTGGTAAAGAGACCCAGTACTTC. It specifies CASSFNRGKETQYF.

The rearrangement joins TRBV19 to TRBJ2-7; 9 bases are shared with TRBD2. In germline, CDR1 is LNHDA, CDR2 SQIVND (reference sequence). CDR3 length equals 15 residues. Trimming took 3 bases from V and 2 from J; bases not matched to a gene: 5. Written as DNA, the CDR3 is TGTGCCAGTAGTATTCCGGGACTAGCCACCTACGAGCAGTACTTC. Residues: CASSIPGLATYEQYF.

The chain joins TRBV11-2 to TRBJ1-1; 7 bases map to TRBD1. Trimming cost V 4 bases and J 6 bases; bases outside gene matches: 2. The CDR3 sequence is 12 residues long. Germline CDR1 is SGHAT and CDR2 is FQNNGV. In DNA, the CDR3 is TGTGCCAGCAGCTCCACAGGGGCTGAAGCTTTCTTT. Protein: CASSSTGAEAFF.

There are many counts of this clonotype. The J gene is TRBJ1-2, the V gene TRBV3-1; a possible D gene is TRBD1 (5 bases). The germline V gene has CDR1 LGHDT and CDR2 YNNKEL (reference sequence). With 1 base removed from V and 5 bases from J, the gap between germline ends came to 14 bases. This CDR3 spans 15 amino acids. The CDR3 sequence: CASSQVNRIGYGYTF. The CDR3, as DNA: TGTGCCAGCAGCCAAGTTAACAGGATCGGATATGGCTACACCTTC.

The CDR3 spells CASKQLTGELFF. The CDR3 bases are TGCGCCAGCAAACAGCTCACCGGGGAGCTGTTTTTT. The J gene is TRBJ2-2, the V gene TRBV10-2, with D uncertain. Germline CDR1 is WSHSY and CDR2 is SAAADI. V shed 7 bases and J shed 4 bases, with 7 bases lying between them. CDR3 size: 12 residues.

This clonotype was seen ten or more times. The CDR3 DNA follows: TGTGCCAGCAGCGACGGAGCGTTTCAAGAGACCCAGTACTTC. Encoded protein: CASSDGAFQETQYF. The chain has TRBV7-6 and TRBJ2-5; D is uncertain. V gave up 5 bases and J gave up 2 bases, with 12 bases separating them. The germline V gene has CDR1 SGHVS and CDR2 FNYEAQ. This CDR3 region has 14 residues. Full variable domain (remainder filled in from reference TRBV7-6 and TRBJ2-5): GAGVSQSPRYKVTKRGQDVALRCDPISGHVSLYWYRQALGQGPEFLTYFNYEAQQDKSGLPNDRFSAERPEGSISTLTIQRTEQRDSAMYRCASSDGAFQETQYFGPGTRLLVL.

This clonotype has at least ten counts. This chain uses TRBV11-2 with TRBJ2-7; D possibly corresponds to TRBD2 (6 bases). Germline CDR1 SGHAT, CDR2 FQNNGV. The CDR3 sequence is 15 residues long. V lost 2 bases, J lost 4 bases, and 15 bases lay in between. The CDR3 DNA follows: TGTGCCAGCAGCTTAAACGGGAGAAAGGGTTACGAGCAGTACTTC. Translated, it gives CASSLNGRKGYEQYF.

There are many counts of this clonotype. This CDR3 reads CASSVAGAGGGTGELFF. As DNA, the CDR3 is TGTGCCAGCAGCGTAGCTGGGGCGGGAGGGGGCACCGGGGAGCTGTTTTTT. V is TRBV9 and J is TRBJ2-2, with 9 bases lining up with TRBD2. Germline V gene data show CDR1 as SGDLS and CDR2 as YYNGEE. J lost 4 bases, V lost 0 bases, and 7 bases had no gene match. This CDR3 comprises 17 residues.

About this clonotype: This may stem from a read error, because a much larger clone lies one nucleotide away. The J gene is TRBJ1-5, the V gene TRBV2; 7 bases agree with TRBD1. This CDR3 comprises 14 residues. The V gene's germline CDR1 is SNHLY and CDR2 FYNNEI. The V and J ends lost 6 bases and 3 bases, in that order; junction bases with no gene match: 5. CDR3 nucleotide sequence: TGTGCCAGCAGAGACAGGGTGCACAATCAGCCCCAGCATTTT. Its translation: CASRDRVHNQPQHF.

The sample holds many counts of this clonotype. The chain has TRBV2 and TRBJ1-1; TRBD1 might be the D (6 bases). This CDR3 has 12 amino acids. Germline lookup yields CDR1 SNHLY and CDR2 FYNNEI. Trimming took 6 bases from V and 11 from J, leaving 16 bases between them. The CDR3 here is CASRKGGKPAFF. The CDR3 DNA is TGTGCCAGCAGAAAGGGGGGAAAACCCGCTTTCTTT.

This clonotype was found many times. This sequence joins TRBV2 and TRBJ2-1; maybe TRBD2 (6 bases). Trimming left V 1 base short and J 13 bases short, with 26 bases between. CDR3 length: 17 residues. CDR1 SNHLY and CDR2 FYNNEI come from the germline V gene. Written as DNA, the CDR3 is TGTGCCAGCAGTGAAGGCCAAGGGGACTTAGCACCGGCATCCCAGTTCTTC. The encoded protein is CASSEGQGDLAPASQFF.

At least ten counts were recorded for this clonotype. The chain uses TRBV6-2 or TRBV6-3 and TRBJ2-1; D is uncertain. The germline V gene encodes CDR1 MNHEY and CDR2 SVGEGT. There are 16 residues in the CDR3. Trimming stripped 0 bases from V and 7 bases from J, with 16 bases between. Here the CDR3 DNA reads TGTGCCAGCAGTTACTCGCCACTCCTAGGGAAGAATGAGCAGTTCTTC. Protein sequence: CASSYSPLLGKNEQFF.

In this sample, this clonotype turned up many times. The rearrangement uses TRBV28 and TRBJ2-5; the D is unclear. Germline CDR1 MDHEN, CDR2 SYDVKM. V gave up 5 bases and J gave up 4 bases, with 14 bases separating them. The CDR3 loop spans 14 amino acids. The chain's CDR3 is CASSDWFGLETQYF. CDR3 DNA sequence: TGTGCCAGCAGTGACTGGTTTGGGTTAGAGACCCAGTACTTC.

The chain has TRBV5-4 and TRBJ2-3; maybe TRBD1 (6 bases). This CDR3 contains 12 residues. The V gene lost 4 bases and the J gene lost 5 bases, with 8 bases spanning the gap. Germline V gene data show CDR1 as SGHNT and CDR2 as YYREEE (reference sequence). CDR3: CASSRTEDTQYF. In DNA form, the CDR3 reads TGTGCCAGCAGCCGGACAGAAGATACGCAGTATTTT.

The chain couples TRBV12-5 to TRBJ1-2, with D perhaps matching TRBD1 (6 bases). The germline V and J ends were trimmed by 5 bases and 7 bases, with 11 bases remaining between them. CDR3 size: 12 residues. Germline loops: CDR1 LGHNT, CDR2 FRNRAP. Written as DNA, the CDR3 is TGTGCTAGTGGTACAGGGTGGGCTGGCTACACCTTC. Translating it yields CASGTGWAGYTF.

This clonotype occurred a few times. The chain recombines TRBV10-3 with TRBJ2-1; weak D call: TRBD2 (6 bases). Deletions cut 4 bases from V and 0 bases from J, with 13 bases between. The CDR3 has 16 residues. The germline V gene has CDR1 ENHRY and CDR2 SYGVKD. In nucleotides, the CDR3 is TGTGCCATCAGTGGGGGGGACGGAAGCTCCTACAATGAGCAGTTCTTC. As protein: CAISGGDGSSYNEQFF.

The chain recombines TRBV6-1 with TRBJ2-1; 10 nucleotides align to TRBD2. After removal of 5 bases from V and 1 base from J, the junction contained 5 bases not matched to a gene. The CDR3 runs to 16 residues. Germline V gene data show CDR1 as MNHNS and CDR2 as SASEGT. Here the CDR3 DNA reads TGTGCCAGCAGTCCTAGCGGGAGTCAGTCCTACAATGAGCAGTTCTTC. Translation gives CASSPSGSQSYNEQFF.

This clonotype was observed a few times. This rearrangement joins TRBV5-1 to TRBJ1-6; D remains ambiguous. The V end lost 0 bases, the J end lost 6 bases, and 7 bases lay between the germline ends. The CDR3 contains 14 residues. Germline CDR1 SGHRS, CDR2 YFSETQ. The CDR3 region has the DNA TGCGCCAGCAGCTTGGGTCTGACTAATTCACCCCTCCACTTT. Translation: CASSLGLTNSPLHF.

The rearrangement links TRBV27 to TRBJ1-5; D remains unclear. Germline assignment: CDR1 MNHEY and CDR2 SMNVEV (reference sequence). The V gene lost 2 bases and the J gene lost 7 bases, with 12 bases spanning the gap. CDR3 length: 14 amino acids. CDR3 region: CASSLGRAGQPQHF. The CDR3 DNA sequence: TGTGCCAGCAGTTTAGGTAGGGCGGGGCAGCCCCAGCATTTT.

This clonotype was found a few times. The chain has TRBV2 and TRBJ2-1; D unclear. Between the trimmed V and J ends, which lost 3 bases and 6 bases, there was a span of 9 bases. This CDR3 is 13 amino acids long. Germline-derived CDR1 and CDR2 are SNHLY and FYNNEI. CDR3 in DNA: TGTGCCAGCAGTGACATCTCCGGCAATGAGCAGTTCTTC. Amino acid sequence: CASSDISGNEQFF.

A word on this clonotype: A much larger clone sits a single nucleotide away, making a read error possible. The rearrangement joins TRBV6-1 to TRBJ1-1, with 7 positions matching TRBD1. Germline CDR1 reads MNHNS; CDR2 reads SASEGT. After removal of 8 bases from V and 1 base from J, the junction contained 16 bases not matched to a gene. CDR3 length: 17 residues. The CDR3 loop reads CASRITGTANPNTEAFF. CDR3 bases: TGTGCCAGCCGGATAACGGGGACAGCTAACCCGAACACTGAAGCTTTCTTT.